This entry lists 18 T cell receptor beta chains sequenced from one sample in a study of beta chain features in type 1 diabetes (dated by TCRdb to the late 2010s). Libraries came from the immunoSEQ multiplex PCR assay. All of the isolated RNA was reverse transcribed with the High Capacity cDNA Reverse Transcription Kit, so expressed TCRB transcripts were sequenced. Drawn from immuneACCESS, this table holds only the in-frame rearrangements with V and J called that TCRdb kept. Clones are partly lost; checked studies trace under half to an unresolved V gene and leave the rest unexplained. The sample has 300,000 to 400,000 clones on record, 8% of them singletons. The ten largest clones represent 0.44% of the sample. Sequenced sample: central memory CD4+ T cells from blood. The receptors come from a woman aged 18 to 35 in good health.

The chain carries TRBV7-9 and TRBJ2-1; weak D call: TRBD2 (5 bases). This CDR3 has 12 amino acids. Germline CDR1 is SEHNR and CDR2 is FQNEAQ (reference sequence). Trimming took off 5 bases at V and 15 bases at J, with 17 bases between the two ends. The DNA for the CDR3 is TGTGCCAGCAGCGTAGAGAGGGCGCGTGGGTTCTTC. Translating it yields CASSVERARGFF.

There are a few counts of this clone. This rearrangement joins TRBV2 to TRBJ1-5; D gene ambiguous. Germline assignment: CDR1 SNHLY and CDR2 FYNNEI. The CDR3 is 12 amino acids. V lost 7 bases and J lost 4, with 8 bases in between. CDR3 amino acids: CASTLQNQPQHF. The CDR3 DNA reads TGTGCCAGCACGTTGCAGAATCAGCCCCAGCATTTT.

The J gene is TRBJ2-5, the V gene TRBV2, with D perhaps matching TRBD2 (5 bases). Deletions cut 4 bases from V and 5 bases from J, with 14 bases between. CDR3 length equals 14 residues. In germline, CDR1 is SNHLY, CDR2 FYNNEI. The CDR3 DNA follows: TGTGCCAGCAGTGGATCGGGGAGTAGGGAGACCCAGTACTTC. It is translated as CASSGSGSRETQYF.

Only a few counts were recorded for this clone. The same CDR3 can be traced to other DNA sequences in this sample. The V gene is TRBV5-1, the J gene TRBJ2-7; D ambiguous. Trimming pared 4 bases from V and 0 bases from J, leaving 11 bases between. CDR3 length: 14 residues. Per germline, CDR1 SGHRS and CDR2 YFSETQ. DNA for the CDR3: TGCGCCAGCAGCCCCGACCCCGACTCCTACGAGCAGTACTTC. Its translation: CASSPDPDSYEQYF. Full variable domain (outside the CDR3, taken from reference TRBV5-1 and TRBJ2-7): KAGVTQTPRYLIKTRGQQVTLSCSPISGHRSVSWYQQTPGQGLQFLFEYFSETQRNKGNFPGRFSGRQFSNSRSEMNVSTLELGDSALYLCASSPDPDSYEQYFGPGTRLTVT.

This chain connects TRBV9 to TRBJ1-1; unclear D gene. In germline, CDR1 is SGDLS, CDR2 YYNGEE. This CDR3 is built from 12 residues. The ends were cut back, 4 bases at V and 4 bases at J, with 8 bases in the middle. Here the CDR3 reads CASSRTGTEAFF. The CDR3 bases are TGTGCCAGCAGCCGCACGGGCACTGAAGCTTTCTTT.

This clone was seen a handful of times. V usage is TRBV11-2 and J usage is TRBJ2-1; D uncertain. Trimming removed 5 bases at V and 9 bases at J, with 8 bases between. The CDR3 is made up of 11 amino acids. Germline V gene lookup returns CDR1 SGHAT and CDR2 FQNNGV. CDR3: CASSQVGEQFF. In DNA, the CDR3 is TGTGCCAGCAGCCAGGTGGGTGAGCAGTTCTTC.

V gene TRBV9 combines with J gene TRBJ2-1, with 11 bases matching TRBD2. Trimming cost V 4 bases and J 2 bases; bases outside gene matches: 8. This CDR3 has 17 residues. Per germline, CDR1 SGDLS and CDR2 YYNGEE. CDR3 sequence (DNA): TGTGCCAGCAGCCCCCGACTAGCGGGACGGACCTACAATGAGCAGTTCTTC. Translating gives CASSPRLAGRTYNEQFF.

Ten or more counts support this clone. V is TRBV28 and J is TRBJ1-5; weak D call: TRBD1 (5 bases). Trimming took 4 bases from V and 5 from J, leaving 21 bases between them. The CDR3 totals 17 residues. Germline V gives CDR1 MDHEN, CDR2 SYDVKM. CDR3 amino acids: CASSSNKGTEWHQPQHF. In DNA form, the CDR3 reads TGTGCCAGCAGTTCGAACAAAGGGACGGAATGGCATCAGCCCCAGCATTTT.

The chain joins TRBV4-2 to TRBJ1-3, with TRBD1 matching over 12 bases. This CDR3 region has 17 residues. Germline V CDR1 and CDR2: LGHNA, YNFKEQ. The J segment lost 4 bases and the V segment lost 4 bases, leaving 8 bases of the junction unmatched. For the CDR3, the DNA is TGTGCCAGCAGCCCGGGACAGGGGGCTACGGGCGGAAACACCATATATTTT. As protein: CASSPGQGATGGNTIYF.

This clone was counted a few times. A far larger clone differs by one base, so this is likely a read error. The chain has TRBV9 and TRBJ2-2, with D uncertain. Per germline, CDR1 SGDLS and CDR2 YYNGEE. Trimming shortened V by 0 bases and J by 6 bases, and 6 bases separated the two germline ends. The CDR3 covers 13 residues. The CDR3 DNA reads TGTGCCAGCAGCGTAGTAGGGTCCGGGGAGCTGTTTTTT. Its translation: CASSVVGSGELFF.

This chain connects TRBV4-1 to TRBJ2-3, with 8 bases matching TRBD2. V dropped 3 bases and J dropped 4; count of bases not matched to a gene: 6. In germline, CDR1 is MGHRA, CDR2 YSYEKL. The CDR3 extends over 15 amino acids. The CDR3 DNA reads TGCGCCAGCAGCCAGGGGAGCGGGAGCGCAGATACGCAGTATTTT. This gives the protein CASSQGSGSADTQYF.

There are many counts of this clone. The chain employs TRBV7-9 and TRBJ2-3; no definite D call. Trimming pared 8 bases from V and 0 bases from J, leaving 12 bases between. This CDR3 comprises 14 residues. The germline CDR1 and CDR2 sequences are SEHNR and FQNEAQ (reference sequence). The CDR3 loop is CASLVSSSTDTQYF. CDR3 nucleotides: TGTGCCAGCCTAGTATCCTCTAGCACAGATACGCAGTATTTT.

V is TRBV6-5 and J is TRBJ1-5, with 8 positions matching TRBD1. J was trimmed by 4 bases and V by 8 bases; bases with no gene match: 7. Looked up from germline, CDR1 is MNHEY and CDR2 is SVGAGI. The CDR3 length is 14 residues. The CDR3 region is CASAGQGGNQPQHF. The CDR3 DNA reads TGTGCCAGCGCAGGACAGGGTGGGAATCAGCCCCAGCATTTT.

A few counts support this clone. The chain links TRBV5-4 to TRBJ2-5; D is possibly TRBD1 (6 bases). The CDR3 totals 15 residues. Trimming removed 3 bases from V and 2 bases from J, with 14 bases in between. The germline gives CDR1 SGHNT, CDR2 YYREEE (reference sequence). The CDR3 loop is CASSSDFGTQETQYF. The CDR3 region has the DNA TGTGCCAGCAGCTCCGACTTTGGGACACAAGAGACCCAGTACTTC.

Only a few counts were recorded for this clone. This sample also contains other DNA sequences that code for the same CDR3. The chain recombines TRBV13 with TRBJ2-5; D unresolved. CDR1 is PRHDT and CDR2 is FYEKMQ in the germline V gene (reference sequence). V lost 5 bases and J lost 3, with 7 bases in between. This CDR3 is 12 amino acids long. The CDR3 DNA is TGTGCCAGCAGCCCCAGGAAAGAGACCCAGTACTTC. This translates into CASSPRKETQYF.

There are a few counts of this clone. The chain combines TRBV7-2 with TRBJ1-1; no reliable D call. CDR1 and CDR2 from the germline V gene are SGHTA and FQGNSA. The CDR3 is 14 residues long. Trimming pared 5 bases from V and 0 bases from J, leaving 10 bases between. The CDR3 loop reads CASSPGPVNTEAFF. DNA for the CDR3: TGTGCCAGCAGCCCTGGACCAGTGAACACTGAAGCTTTCTTT.

This chain links TRBV29-1 with TRBJ2-5; 8 positions agree with TRBD1. This CDR3 is 14 amino acids long. Trimming took 6 bases from V and 5 from J; bases not matched to a gene: 11. The V gene's germline CDR1 is SQVTM and CDR2 ANQGSEA. This CDR3 is CSVLRDRGSETQYF. Here the CDR3 DNA reads TGCAGCGTACTTCGCGACAGGGGCTCGGAGACCCAGTACTTC.

Only a few counts were recorded for this clone. Other DNA sequences of this sample code for an identical CDR3. The genes are TRBV2 and TRBJ1-4; tentatively, D is TRBD1 (5 bases). There are 14 residues in the CDR3. Germline-derived CDR1 and CDR2 are SNHLY and FYNNEI. Trimming pared 3 bases from V and 7 bases from J, leaving 12 bases between. CDR3 DNA: TGTGCCAGCAGTGATAGCAGGGCAGGTGAAAAACTGTTTTTT. This encodes CASSDSRAGEKLFF.